Shown below are 10 T cell receptor beta chains from a single sample sequenced in a study of T-cell reconstitution after alpha-beta-depleted transplantation in children. The TCRbeta library was prepared with unique molecular identifiers. One entry per CDR3 protein, called by TCRdb with MiXCR from the PCR reads. The data show 700,000 to 850,000 distinct CDR3 sequences, 15% to 20% seen once. The source material was PBMCs, mostly from graft donor cells, sampled 360 days after TCRalphabeta/CD19-depleted stem cell transplant. The origin of the receptors is a male patient under 18 who had a stem cell transplant for acute lymphoblastic leukemia, so the T cells may come from the graft donor.

V usage is TRBV2 and J usage is TRBJ2-7, with 12 nucleotides matching TRBD2. Germline loops: CDR1 SNHLY, CDR2 FYNNEI. The V and J ends lost 6 bases and 0 bases, in that order; junction bases with no gene match: 12. The CDR3 totals 18 residues. The CDR3 protein is CASSADRGLAGNSYEQYF. Here the CDR3 DNA reads TGTGCCAGCAGCGCGGACAGGGGACTAGCGGGTAACTCCTACGAGCAGTACTTC.

The chain combines TRBV5-1 with TRBJ1-2, with 7 bases identical to TRBD1. V gave up 2 bases and J gave up 7 bases; unmatched junction bases: 8. CDR1 and CDR2 (germline): SGHRS, YFSETQ. This CDR3 has 14 amino acids. The chain's CDR3 is CASSFDRAISGYTF. CDR3 in DNA: TGCGCCAGCAGCTTCGACAGGGCGATCAGTGGCTACACCTTC.

This clonotype was detected only a few times. The chain has TRBV15 and TRBJ2-1; D is perhaps TRBD2 (5 bases). Germline lookup yields CDR1 LNHNV and CDR2 YYDKDF (reference sequence). The CDR3 length is 15 residues. The V end lost 1 base, the J end lost 8 bases, and 15 bases lay between the germline ends. The CDR3 here is CATSRAPGSRYEQFF. Written as DNA, the CDR3 is TGTGCCACCAGCAGAGCCCCGGGGTCCAGATATGAGCAGTTCTTC.

This clonotype turned up a few times. The chain recombines TRBV5-1 with TRBJ2-1; D is perhaps TRBD2 (5 bases). This CDR3 contains 16 residues. Trimming took 0 bases from V and 4 from J, leaving 14 bases between them. Germline V gives CDR1 SGHRS, CDR2 YFSETQ. CDR3 sequence reads: CASSLAGRVPYNEQFF. The CDR3, as DNA: TGCGCCAGCAGCTTGGCCGGGCGGGTACCTTACAATGAGCAGTTCTTC.

This clonotype was detected a few times. The CDR3 is CASSRDRYEQYF. CDR3 DNA: TGTGCCAGCTCACGGGACAGATACGAGCAGTACTTC. This chain links TRBV18 with TRBJ2-7; 7 bases map to TRBD1. The CDR3 length is 12 residues. With 4 bases clipped from V and 4 bases from J, the junction kept 1 base outside the gene matches. Germline CDR1 is KGHSH and CDR2 is LQKENI.

The table lists this clonotype with many counts. This chain connects TRBV27 to TRBJ2-3; D is unclear. Germline loops: CDR1 MNHEY, CDR2 SMNVEV (reference sequence). Trimming left V 4 bases short and J 4 bases short, with 3 bases between. This CDR3 is 11 amino acids long. CDR3 nucleotide sequence: TGTGCCAGCAGTTGGGCAGATACGCAGTATTTT. Its protein is CASSWADTQYF.

The rearrangement links TRBV5-1 to TRBJ2-7; 9 bases align to TRBD2. Germline-derived CDR1 and CDR2 are SGHRS and YFSETQ. V dropped 2 bases and J dropped 5; count of bases not matched to a gene: 5. The CDR3 is made up of 14 amino acids. The CDR3 sequence: CASSLLAGLDEQYF. The CDR3 DNA follows: TGCGCCAGCAGCTTACTAGCGGGCCTCGACGAGCAGTACTTC.

A few counts support this clonotype. V gene TRBV7-9 combines with J gene TRBJ2-1; D ambiguous. The V and J ends lost 5 bases and 8 bases respectively, with 7 bases between them. The germline V gene encodes CDR1 SEHNR and CDR2 FQNEAQ (reference sequence). The CDR3 runs to 11 residues. The CDR3: CASSPPDEQFF. CDR3 sequence (DNA): TGTGCCAGCAGCCCCCCCGATGAGCAGTTCTTC.

This clonotype was counted between two and nine times. The CDR3 here is CATSDSSLRDGAGELFF. Written as DNA, the CDR3 is TGTGCCACCAGTGATTCCTCCCTAAGGGACGGAGCCGGGGAGCTGTTTTTT. The chain carries TRBV24-1 and TRBJ2-2; the D gene could be TRBD1 or TRBD2 (5 bases each). The CDR3 length is 17 residues. Trimming removed 2 bases from V and 6 bases from J, with 18 bases in between. Per the germline V gene, CDR1 is KGHDR and CDR2 is SFDVKD.

The J gene is TRBJ2-7, the V gene TRBV12-3 or TRBV12-4; weak D call: TRBD2 (5 bases). With 7 bases removed from V and 2 bases from J, the gap between germline ends came to 15 bases. This CDR3 spans 14 amino acids. CDR3 bases: TGTGCCAGCATGGGTCGGGATACCGCCTACGAGCAGTACTTC. Translating it yields CASMGRDTAYEQYF.